A single sample gave rise to the 21 T cell receptor beta chains below, sequenced in a study of tissue T cells after allogeneic stem cell transplantation. Libraries were prepared by immunoSEQ multiplex PCR; TCRdb keeps only in-frame clonotypes and omits some of them. The data contain 48,000 or so clones, 73% of them singletons. Sequencing input: sorted cells pooled from one or two spleens. The source is a pool of C57BL/6 mice in good health.

In regard to this clone: Gene names refer to mouse genes. The CDR3 extends 1 residue past the end of the read, so its final part is completed from the germline J gene. The V gene is TRBV13-2, the J gene TRBJ2-4, with D perhaps matching TRBD1 (5 bases). CDR3 length: 11 residues. Trimming removed 2 bases from V and 7 bases from J, with 5 bases in between. Germline lookup yields CDR1 NNHNN and CDR2 SYGAGS (reference sequence). CDR3 bases read: TGTGCCAGCGGTGAAGGGGACACCTTGTAC. Translating gives CASGEGDTLY. The CDR3 in its entirety is CASGEGDTLYF.

In regard to this clone: The genes are named according to mouse. The read comes to an end 1 residue before the CDR3 does, leaving the germline J gene to fill in the end. J is TRBJ1-1 and V is TRBV15, with D tentatively TRBD1 (5 bases). V was pared by 5 bases and J by 0 bases, with 7 bases between. Germline V gene sequence: CDR1 SGHND, CDR2 FRSKSL. The CDR3 has 13 amino acids. The DNA read from the CDR3 is TGTGCCAGCAGTGGACAAGCAAACACAGAAGTCTTC. Translating it yields CASSGQANTEVF. The full CDR3 protein reads CASSGQANTEVFF.

Note on this clone: Mouse gene names apply. The read finishes 1 residue shy of the CDR3 end, and the germline J gene is used to complete it. The chain employs TRBV15 and TRBJ1-1; 7 nucleotides match TRBD1. The CDR3 covers 13 residues. Trimming removed 4 bases from V and 2 bases from J; junction bases left unmatched: 1. CDR1 and CDR2 (germline): SGHND, FRSKSL. CDR3 loop: CASSWDSNTEVFF. The CDR3 bases that were read are TGTGCCAGCAGTTGGGACAGTAACACAGAAGTCTTC. Full variable domain (outside the CDR3, taken from reference TRBV15 and TRBJ1-1): DAGVTQTPRHEVAEKGQTIILKCEPVSGHNDLFWYRQTKIQGLELLSYFRSKSLMEDGGAFKDRFKAEMLNSSFSTLKIQPTEPKDSAVYLCASSWDSNTEVFFGKGTRLTVV.

On this clone itself: The genes are named according to mouse. CDR3 loop: CASSLVNYEQYF. The part of the CDR3 DNA that was read is TGTGCCAGCAGCTTAGTAAACTATGAACAGTAC. V gene TRBV3 combines with J gene TRBJ2-7; D gene uncertain. The CDR3 extends 1 residue past the end of the read, so its final part is completed from the germline J gene. The CDR3 totals 12 residues. Per the germline V gene, CDR1 is SNHLY and CDR2 is FYNGKV (reference sequence). V dropped 1 base and J dropped 3 bases, with 4 bases sitting between them.

In its sample, this clone was seen a few times. The gene names given are mouse names. CDR3: CAWTLSSSYEQYF. The CDR3 bases that were read are TGTGCCTGGACCCTTTCTAGCTCCTATGAACAGTAC. V usage is TRBV31 and J usage is TRBJ2-7; D unclear. Read coverage stops 1 residue before the CDR3 terminus; the germline J gene supplies the remainder. CDR1 is GKSSPN and CDR2 is SITVG in the germline V gene. The CDR3 spans 13 residues. V lost 4 bases and J 0 bases, leaving 10 bases between the germline ends.

To note about this clone: Mouse names are used for the genes. The sequence runs out 1 residue before the end of the CDR3; the remainder is reconstructed from the germline J gene. The chain combines TRBV29 with TRBJ1-5, with TRBD1 matching 8 bases. V lost 4 bases and J lost 0; bases outside the gene matches: 2. Germline CDR1 reads MSHET; CDR2 reads SYDVDS. The CDR3 is 15 residues long. The covered CDR3 bases are TGTGCTAGCAGTTCGGACAGGGATAACAACCAGGCTCCGCTT. Its translation is CASSSDRDNNQAPL. The whole CDR3 protein is CASSSDRDNNQAPLF.

In regard to this clone: The germline and genes are mouse ones. Sequencing ends 1 residue short of the CDR3 end; the germline J gene provides the rest. The chain has TRBV2 and TRBJ2-4; D uncertain. CDR1 and CDR2 from the germline V gene are LGHNA and YSYQKL. V shed 0 bases and J shed 5 bases, with 6 bases lying between them. The CDR3 spans 13 residues. The CDR3 bases that were read are TGTGCCAGCAGCCAAGACTCCAGAAACACCTTGTAC. It yields the protein CASSQDSRNTLY. The entire CDR3 reads CASSQDSRNTLYF.

This clone has a single count. The gene symbols are mouse symbols. Read coverage stops 1 residue before the CDR3 terminus; the germline J gene supplies the remainder. The rearrangement joins TRBV19 to TRBJ1-6; 7 nucleotides line up with TRBD1. TRBJ1-6 is flagged as an ORF with uncertain function. The CDR3 covers 15 residues. The germline V gene encodes CDR1 FNHDT and CDR2 SITEND (reference sequence). J gave up 1 base and V 6 bases, and 4 bases lay outside the gene matches. The CDR3 sequence is CASTSGGSYNSPLYF. The CDR3 DNA, read in part, is TGTGCCAGCACCTCAGGGGGATCCTATAATTCGCCCCTCTAC.

Regarding this clone: Mouse germline and gene names are used. The read stops 1 residue short of the end of the CDR3; the missing end is completed from the germline J gene. The rearrangement links TRBV31 to TRBJ2-4; tentatively, D is TRBD1 (6 bases). The CDR3 spans 14 residues. Deletions cut 0 bases from V and 0 bases from J, with 7 bases between. CDR1 is GKSSPN, CDR2 SITVG, per germline. CDR3 bases read: TGTGCCTGGAGTCTTACAGGGAGTCAAAACACCTTGTAC. Its translation is CAWSLTGSQNTLY. The whole CDR3 protein reads CAWSLTGSQNTLYF.

This clone was seen only a few times. Gene names denote mouse genes. The sequenced fragment ends 1 residue before the CDR3 boundary, so the rest is inferred from the germline J gene. The chain combines TRBV13-2 with TRBJ2-7, with D perhaps TRBD2 (6 bases). Germline V CDR1 and CDR2: NNHNN, SYGAGS (reference sequence). This CDR3 spans 13 amino acids. The V end was cut by 1 base, the J end by 2 bases, with 7 bases between. The CDR3 bases that were read are TGTGCCAGCGGTGATTGGGGGACCTATGAACAGTAC. It codes for CASGDWGTYEQY. The entire CDR3 is CASGDWGTYEQYF.

Concerning this clone itself: Gene names refer to mouse genes. The CDR3 goes on 1 residue after the read ends, and that part is filled in from the germline J gene. The chain recombines TRBV14 with TRBJ2-3; possible D gene TRBD1, 5 bases. The CDR3 totals 15 residues. The V gene lost 1 base and the J gene lost 3 bases, with 12 bases spanning the gap. The V gene's germline CDR1 is SGHDT and CDR2 FRDEAV. CDR3 sequence reads: CASSFRQGRAETLYF. The sequenced CDR3 bases are TGTGCCAGCAGTTTCCGGCAGGGCCGGGCAGAAACGCTGTAT.

As to this clone: Any gene name here is a mouse gene name. The read falls 1 residue short of the CDR3 end, and the missing part is taken from the germline J gene. The chain links TRBV15 to TRBJ2-5, with 11 nucleotides matching TRBD1. The junction had 8 bases not matched to a gene; V was cut back by 6 bases and J by 6 bases. The CDR3 consists of 15 residues. CDR1 SGHND and CDR2 FRSKSL come from the germline V gene. CDR3 DNA (partial): TGTGCCAGCAGCCCGGGACAGGGGGAAGGGGACACCCAGTAC. Protein: CASSPGQGEGDTQY. The full CDR3 protein is CASSPGQGEGDTQYF.

This clone has a handful of counts. The gene names here belong to mouse. The read finishes 1 residue shy of the CDR3 end, and the germline J gene is used to complete it. The rearrangement links TRBV13-2 to TRBJ2-7; 7 bases match TRBD2. Unmatched junction bases numbered 4, after V lost 0 bases and J lost 7 bases. The CDR3 contains 13 residues. Germline V gene sequence: CDR1 NNHNN, CDR2 SYGAGS (reference sequence). The CDR3 protein is CASGDEGWGEQYF. CDR3 bases read: TGTGCCAGCGGTGATGAGGGCTGGGGGGAACAGTAC.

Worth noting for this clone: Gene names are mouse gene names. The CDR3 end is not reached by the read, which stops 1 residue before it; the germline J gene fills it in. V usage is TRBV15 and J usage is TRBJ2-5, with 8 bases aligning to TRBD1. The CDR3 runs 13 residues. CDR1 is SGHND and CDR2 is FRSKSL in the germline V gene. V was pared by 6 bases and J by 6 bases, with 5 bases of the junction left unmatched. CDR3 loop: CASSLTGEDTQYF. The covered CDR3 bases are TGTGCCAGCAGCCTGACAGGGGAGGACACCCAGTAC.

In regard to this clone: These gene names are mouse names. The CDR3 here is CASSTGNSDYTF. The sequenced CDR3 bases are TGTGCCAGCAGTACAGGGAACTCCGACTACACC. V gene TRBV19 combines with J gene TRBJ1-2, with D perhaps matching TRBD1 (5 bases). Sequencing ends 1 residue short of the CDR3 end; the germline J gene provides the rest. The CDR3 spans 12 residues. Trimming stripped 3 bases from V and 2 bases from J, with 5 bases between. Per germline, CDR1 FNHDT and CDR2 SITEND (reference sequence). The whole variable domain, remainder taken from reference TRBV19 and TRBJ1-2, is GGIITQTPKFLIGQEGQKLTLKCQQNFNHDTMYWYRQDSGKGLRLIYYSITENDLQKGDLSEGYDASREKKSSFSLTVTSAQKNEMAVFLCASSTGNSDYTFGSGTRLLVI.

On this clone itself: Germline and genes: mouse. The read ends 1 residue before the CDR3 terminus; that terminus is restored from the germline J gene. The rearrangement uses TRBV19 and TRBJ1-2; D is undetermined. This CDR3 has 12 amino acids. V shed 3 bases and J shed 0 bases, with 3 bases lying between them. Germline V lookup: CDR1 FNHDT, CDR2 SITEND (reference sequence). CDR3 in amino acids: CASSTANSDYTF. The CDR3 DNA, read in part, is TGTGCCAGCAGTACAGCAAACTCCGACTACACC.

This clone was detected only once. Gene names are the mouse ones. The DNA ends 1 residue before the CDR3 does, and the rest of the CDR3 is filled in from the germline J gene. The chain employs TRBV20 and TRBJ2-3; 9 nucleotides align to TRBD1. From germline, CDR1 is GFQATS and CDR2 STVNSAI. The CDR3 has 14 amino acids. J lost 5 bases, V lost 0 bases, and 3 bases had no gene match. The CDR3 bases that were read are TGTGGTGCTAGGGATCCGGGACAGGGAGAAACGCTGTAT. Encoded protein: CGARDPGQGETLY. The entire CDR3 protein is CGARDPGQGETLYF.

This clone was detected only once. Mouse gene names and germline throughout. The read comes to an end 1 residue before the CDR3 does, leaving the germline J gene to fill in the end. The chain joins TRBV19 to TRBJ1-1, with 7 bases lining up with TRBD1. Per the germline V gene, CDR1 is FNHDT and CDR2 is SITEND (reference sequence). The CDR3 extends over 14 amino acids. The J segment lost 1 base and the V segment lost 4 bases, leaving 4 bases of the junction unmatched. CDR3 region: CASSLSGGNTEVFF. Partial CDR3 DNA: TGTGCCAGCAGTCTCTCAGGGGGGAACACAGAAGTCTTC.

Turning to this clone: Germline and genes here are mouse. Read data end 1 residue before the CDR3 end; the end is taken from the germline J gene. V gene TRBV5 combines with J gene TRBJ2-3, with TRBD2 matching 7 bases. This CDR3 region has 15 residues. V was pared by 0 bases and J by 4 bases, with 4 bases of the junction left unmatched. CDR1 is LGHNA and CDR2 is YNLKQL in the germline V gene (reference sequence). The sequenced part of the CDR3 DNA is TGTGCCAGCAGCCAAGAGGGGGGGGGTTCAGAAACGCTGTAT. It translates to CASSQEGGGSETLY. The full-length CDR3 reads as CASSQEGGGSETLYF.

About this clone itself: Here the gene names and germline are mouse. Read coverage stops 1 residue before the CDR3 terminus; the germline J gene supplies the remainder. The chain recombines TRBV16 with TRBJ2-4; D possibly corresponds to TRBD2 (5 bases). This CDR3 is 13 amino acids long. V lost 0 bases and J 4 bases, leaving 5 bases between the germline ends. CDR1 SGHSA and CDR2 FRNQAP come from the germline V gene. CDR3 DNA, as far as it was read: TGTGCAAGCAGCTTAGACTGGGAAAACACCTTGTAC. It specifies CASSLDWENTLY. The complete CDR3 sequence is CASSLDWENTLYF.

Of note for this clone: Genes and germline are mouse. The CDR3 end lies 1 residue beyond the end of the read and is filled in from the germline J gene. The chain links TRBV31 to TRBJ1-1, with 8 bases lining up with TRBD1. Germline-derived CDR1 and CDR2 are GKSSPN and SITVG. The CDR3 runs to 13 residues. Unmatched junction bases numbered 4, after V lost 0 bases and J lost 7 bases. The CDR3 loop is CAWSLDRGGEVFF. The covered CDR3 bases are TGTGCCTGGAGTCTAGACAGGGGTGGAGAAGTCTTC. The variable domain in full, completed from reference TRBV31 and TRBJ1-1, reads AQTIHQWPVAEIKAVGSPLSLGCTIKGKSSPNLYWYWQATGGTLQQLFYSITVGQVESVVQLNLSASRPKDDQFILSTEKLLLSHSGFYLCAWSLDRGGEVFFGKGTRLTVV.